This T cell receptor (beta chain) is drawn from a study of blood T cell repertoires in COVID-19. Study summary: The origin of the acute and convalescent COVID-19 samples was the United States, Italy and Spain. T cells, B-cell-depleted T cells, or PBMCs supplied cDNA or gDNA.

Original data processing: Researchers report that nucleated cell counts were estimated from reference gene primer amplification. Clones were sequenced by immunoSEQ multiplex PCR, and TCRdb holds only the in-frame ones, with some missing. From that table come the V and J calls and clone size; the DNA was used to work out D and trimming. The sample holds some 140,000 clones, around 76% seen once. This clone was counted a single time. The CDR3 extends over 14 amino acids. The ends lost 1 base at V and 4 bases at J; junction bases unmatched: 2. Germline CDR1 reads SGHAT; CDR2 reads FQNNGV. This chain uses TRBV11-2 with TRBJ1-2, with TRBD1 identical over 8 bases. This TCR came from an elderly man with acute or convalescent COVID-19. Material: peripheral blood. In DNA, the CDR3 is TGTGCCAGCAGCTTAGGGACAGGGCCCTATGGCTACACCTTC. Its translation: CASSLGTGPYGYTF.